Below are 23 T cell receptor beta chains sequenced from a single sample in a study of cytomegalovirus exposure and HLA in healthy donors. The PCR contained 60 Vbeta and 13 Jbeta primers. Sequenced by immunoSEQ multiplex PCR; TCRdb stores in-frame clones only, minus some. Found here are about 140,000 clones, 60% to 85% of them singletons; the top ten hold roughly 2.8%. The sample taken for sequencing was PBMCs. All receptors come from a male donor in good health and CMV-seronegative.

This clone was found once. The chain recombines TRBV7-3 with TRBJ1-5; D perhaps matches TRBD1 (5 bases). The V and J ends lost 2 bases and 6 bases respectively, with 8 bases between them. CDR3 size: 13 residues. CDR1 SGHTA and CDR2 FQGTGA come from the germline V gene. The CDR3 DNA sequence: TGTGCCAGCAGCTTATACGGGGGTCAGCCCCAGCATTTT. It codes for CASSLYGGQPQHF. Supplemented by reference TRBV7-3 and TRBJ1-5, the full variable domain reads GAGVSQTPSNKVTEKGKYVELRCDPISGHTALYWYRQSLGQGPEFLIYFQGTGAADDSGLPNDRFFAVRPEGSVSTLKIQRTERGDSAVYLCASSLYGGQPQHFGDGTRLSIL.

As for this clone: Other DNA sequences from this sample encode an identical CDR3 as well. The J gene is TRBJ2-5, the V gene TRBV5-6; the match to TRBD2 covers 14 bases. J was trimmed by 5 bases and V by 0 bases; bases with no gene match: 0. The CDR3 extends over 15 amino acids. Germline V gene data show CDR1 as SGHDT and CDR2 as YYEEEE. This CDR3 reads CASSLGTSGRETQYF. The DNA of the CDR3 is TGTGCCAGCAGCTTGGGGACTAGCGGGAGGGAGACCCAGTACTTC.

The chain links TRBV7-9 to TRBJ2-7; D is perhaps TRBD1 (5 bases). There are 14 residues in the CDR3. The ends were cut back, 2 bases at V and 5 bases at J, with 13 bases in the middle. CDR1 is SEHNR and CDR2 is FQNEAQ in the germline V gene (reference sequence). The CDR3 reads CASSLLRGTDEQYF. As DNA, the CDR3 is TGTGCCAGCAGCTTACTAAGGGGTACTGACGAGCAGTACTTC.

The CDR3 DNA reads as TGTGCCAGCAGTATCAGTTCCAATCAGCCCCAGCATTTT. Its protein is CASSISSNQPQHF. The J gene is TRBJ1-5, the V gene TRBV4-2; no clear D. The CDR3 totals 13 residues. Trimming stripped 6 bases from V and 3 bases from J, with 9 bases between. Germline CDR1 and CDR2: LGHNA and YNFKEQ.

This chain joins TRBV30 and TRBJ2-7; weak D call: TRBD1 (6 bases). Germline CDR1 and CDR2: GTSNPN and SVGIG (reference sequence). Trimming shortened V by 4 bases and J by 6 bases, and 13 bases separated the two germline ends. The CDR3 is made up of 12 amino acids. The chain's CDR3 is CAWNLRGGEQYF. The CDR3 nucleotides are TGTGCCTGGAATCTCAGGGGCGGCGAGCAGTACTTC.

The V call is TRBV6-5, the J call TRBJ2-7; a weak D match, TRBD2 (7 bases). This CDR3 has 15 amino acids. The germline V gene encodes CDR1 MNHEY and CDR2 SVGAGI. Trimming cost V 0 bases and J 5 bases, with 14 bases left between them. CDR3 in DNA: TGTGCCAGCAGTTACTCCGAAGGGGGGGGGAACGAGCAGTACTTC. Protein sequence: CASSYSEGGGNEQYF.

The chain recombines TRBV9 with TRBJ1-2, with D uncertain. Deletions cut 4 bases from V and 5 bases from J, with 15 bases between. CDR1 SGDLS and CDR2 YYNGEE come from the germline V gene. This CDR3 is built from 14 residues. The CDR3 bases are TGTGCCAGCAGCCCAGCCGGGGAAGGGTATGGCTACACCTTC. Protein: CASSPAGEGYGYTF.

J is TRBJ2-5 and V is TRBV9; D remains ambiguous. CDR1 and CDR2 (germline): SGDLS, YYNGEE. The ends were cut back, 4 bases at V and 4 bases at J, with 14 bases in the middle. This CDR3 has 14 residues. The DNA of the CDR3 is TGTGCCAGCAGCACCGGCGGCCAAGGAGAGACCCAGTACTTC. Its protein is CASSTGGQGETQYF.

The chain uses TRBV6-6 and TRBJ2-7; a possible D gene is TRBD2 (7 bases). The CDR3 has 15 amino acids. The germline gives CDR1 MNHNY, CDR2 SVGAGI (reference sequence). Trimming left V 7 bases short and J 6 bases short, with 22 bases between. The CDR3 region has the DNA TGTGCCAGCACCTTAGGAGGGGGGGGGATGGGCGAGCAGTACTTC. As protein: CASTLGGGGMGEQYF.

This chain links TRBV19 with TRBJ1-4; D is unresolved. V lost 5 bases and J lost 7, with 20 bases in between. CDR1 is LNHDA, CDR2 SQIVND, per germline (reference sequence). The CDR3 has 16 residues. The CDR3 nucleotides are TGTGCCAGTAGTCCCCTTGGGGAGGGTGGCGGTGAAAAACTGTTTTTT. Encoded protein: CASSPLGEGGGEKLFF.

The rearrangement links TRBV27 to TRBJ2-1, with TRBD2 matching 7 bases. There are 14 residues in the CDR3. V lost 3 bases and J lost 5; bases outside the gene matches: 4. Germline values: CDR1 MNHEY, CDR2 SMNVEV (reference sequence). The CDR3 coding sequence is TGTGCCAGCAGTTTCTCAGCGGGGCACAATGAGCAGTTCTTC. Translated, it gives CASSFSAGHNEQFF.

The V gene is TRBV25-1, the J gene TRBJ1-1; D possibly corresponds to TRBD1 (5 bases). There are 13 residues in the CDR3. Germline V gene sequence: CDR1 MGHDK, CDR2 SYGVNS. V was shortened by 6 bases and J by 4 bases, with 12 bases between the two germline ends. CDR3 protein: CASRPGGSTEAFF. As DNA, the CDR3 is TGTGCCAGCAGACCCGGGGGTAGCACTGAAGCTTTCTTT.

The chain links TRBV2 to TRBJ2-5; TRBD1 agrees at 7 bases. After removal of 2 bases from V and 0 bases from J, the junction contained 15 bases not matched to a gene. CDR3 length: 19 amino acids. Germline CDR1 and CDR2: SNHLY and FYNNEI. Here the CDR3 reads CASSEPRPGTENHQETQYF. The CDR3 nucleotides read TGTGCCAGCAGTGAACCACGACCCGGGACAGAAAATCACCAAGAGACCCAGTACTTC.

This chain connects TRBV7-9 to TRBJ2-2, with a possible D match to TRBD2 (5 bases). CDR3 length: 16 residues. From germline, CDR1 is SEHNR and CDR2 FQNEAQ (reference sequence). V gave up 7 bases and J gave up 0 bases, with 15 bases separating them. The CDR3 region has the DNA TGTGCCAGCACGAGTATCGGGGAGTCGAACACCGGGGAGCTGTTTTTT. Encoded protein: CASTSIGESNTGELFF.

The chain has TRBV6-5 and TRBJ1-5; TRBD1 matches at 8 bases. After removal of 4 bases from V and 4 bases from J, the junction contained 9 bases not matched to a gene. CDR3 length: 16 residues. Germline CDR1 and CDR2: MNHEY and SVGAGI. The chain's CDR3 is CASSSTGVFGNQPQHF. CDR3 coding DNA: TGTGCCAGCAGTTCGACAGGGGTTTTCGGGAATCAGCCCCAGCATTTT.

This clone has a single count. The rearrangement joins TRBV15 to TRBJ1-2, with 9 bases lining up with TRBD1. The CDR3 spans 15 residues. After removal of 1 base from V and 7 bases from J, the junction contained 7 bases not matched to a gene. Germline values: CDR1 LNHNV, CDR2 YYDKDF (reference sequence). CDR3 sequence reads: CATSRAGTGQGGYTF. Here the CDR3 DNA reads TGTGCCACCAGCAGAGCAGGGACAGGGCAGGGTGGCTACACCTTC.

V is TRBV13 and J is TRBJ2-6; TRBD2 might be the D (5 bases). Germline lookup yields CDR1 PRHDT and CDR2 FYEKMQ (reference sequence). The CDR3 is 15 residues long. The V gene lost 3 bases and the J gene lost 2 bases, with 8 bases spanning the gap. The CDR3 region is CASSFWGAGANVLTF. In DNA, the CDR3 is TGTGCCAGCAGCTTTTGGGGAGCTGGGGCCAACGTCCTGACTTTC.

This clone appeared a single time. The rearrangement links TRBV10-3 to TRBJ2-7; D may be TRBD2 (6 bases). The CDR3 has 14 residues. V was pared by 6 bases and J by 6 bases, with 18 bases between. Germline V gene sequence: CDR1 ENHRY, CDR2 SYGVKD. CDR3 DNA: TGTGCCATCAGCTCCTCTACTAGCCCGGGCGAGCAGTACTTC. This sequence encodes CAISSSTSPGEQYF.

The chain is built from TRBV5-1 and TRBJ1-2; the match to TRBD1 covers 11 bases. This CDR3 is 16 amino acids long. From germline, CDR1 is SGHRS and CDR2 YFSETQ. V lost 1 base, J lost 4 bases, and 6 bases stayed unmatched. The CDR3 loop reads CASSLQGTGGFYGYTF. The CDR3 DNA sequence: TGCGCCAGCAGCTTGCAAGGGACAGGGGGTTTCTATGGCTACACCTTC.

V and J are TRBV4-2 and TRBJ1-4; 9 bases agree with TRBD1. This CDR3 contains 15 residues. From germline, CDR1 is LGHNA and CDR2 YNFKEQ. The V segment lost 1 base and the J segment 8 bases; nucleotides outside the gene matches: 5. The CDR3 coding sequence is TGTGCCAGCAGCCAAGGCGGGACAGGGCCCGAAAAACTGTTTTTT. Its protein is CASSQGGTGPEKLFF.

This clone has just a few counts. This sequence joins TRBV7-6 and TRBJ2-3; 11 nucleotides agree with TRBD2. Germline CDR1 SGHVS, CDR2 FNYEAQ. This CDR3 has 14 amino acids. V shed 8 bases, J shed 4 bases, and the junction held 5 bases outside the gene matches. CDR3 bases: TGTGCCAGCGGAACTAGCGGGAGAGCAGATACGCAGTATTTT. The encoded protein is CASGTSGRADTQYF.

For the CDR3, the DNA is TGTGCCAGCAGTAAACAGGGGGCTGGGGCCAACGTCCTGACTTTC. Translated, it gives CASSKQGAGANVLTF. The chain links TRBV27 to TRBJ2-6; 8 positions agree with TRBD1. The V segment lost 5 bases and the J segment 2 bases; nucleotides outside the gene matches: 2. The CDR3 sequence is 15 residues long. Germline-derived CDR1 and CDR2 are MNHEY and SMNVEV (reference sequence).

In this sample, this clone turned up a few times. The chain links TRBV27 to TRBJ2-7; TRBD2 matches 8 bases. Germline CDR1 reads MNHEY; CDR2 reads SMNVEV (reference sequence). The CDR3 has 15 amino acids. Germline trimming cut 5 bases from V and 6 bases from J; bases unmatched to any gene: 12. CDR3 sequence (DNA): TGTGCCAGCAGTAATCCTCGAGCGGGAGCCGGCGAGCAGTACTTC. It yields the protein CASSNPRAGAGEQYF.